This T cell receptor (beta chain) derives from a study of blood T cell repertoires in COVID-19. In terms of age and location, participants ranged from roughly 18 to 89 years and lived in about two dozen US areas. The assay was immunoSEQ multiplex PCR, and TCRdb's table has in-frame clones only and misses some. The repertoire includes around 390,000 clones, approximately 87% of them detected once, and about a tenth sits in the top ten. The sequence was obtained from a woman between 45 and 65 years old who had recovered from COVID-19. The sample consisted of PBMCs or T cells enriched from blood (not recorded which).

The CDR3 coding sequence is TGTGCCAGCAGTTACCAACAGGGTACTAATGAAAAACTGTTTTTT. Protein product: CASSYQQGTNEKLFF. The rearrangement joins TRBV6-5 to TRBJ1-4, with D perhaps matching TRBD1 (6 bases). V shed 2 bases and J shed 2 bases, with 9 bases lying between them. The CDR3 length is 15 residues. Germline CDR1 reads MNHEY; CDR2 reads SVGAGI.